This T cell receptor beta chain was found in a study of cytomegalovirus exposure and HLA in healthy donors. This CDR3 comprises 14 residues. Germline assignment: CDR1 SNHLY and CDR2 FYNNEI. J was trimmed by 1 base and V by 4 bases; bases with no gene match: 3. 60 Vbeta and 13 Jbeta primers were used in PCR. Produced via immunoSEQ multiplex PCR; TCRdb's table is partial and in-frame only. The table has 180,000 or so clones, roughly 74% seen once. For this clone: Its antigen is as yet unknown.

Donors consisted of healthy bone marrow donors. Regarding the study as a whole: There were reportedly fewer N-insertions in an Asian-associated ancestry cluster than the roughly 670-donor mean, in a later analysis. Highly shared sequence variants in one cluster were likely a sequencing artifact. CMV serostatus stood as the only immune exposure information on hand.

This receptor was identified in a woman aged 40 to 50 in good health and CMV-seropositive. Sample: PBMCs. This sequence joins TRBV2 and TRBJ1-1; 7 bases are shared with TRBD1. The DNA of the CDR3 is TGTGCCAGCAGTGCCCAGGGGGGGAACACTGAAGCTTTCTTT. Residues: CASSAQGGNTEAFF.